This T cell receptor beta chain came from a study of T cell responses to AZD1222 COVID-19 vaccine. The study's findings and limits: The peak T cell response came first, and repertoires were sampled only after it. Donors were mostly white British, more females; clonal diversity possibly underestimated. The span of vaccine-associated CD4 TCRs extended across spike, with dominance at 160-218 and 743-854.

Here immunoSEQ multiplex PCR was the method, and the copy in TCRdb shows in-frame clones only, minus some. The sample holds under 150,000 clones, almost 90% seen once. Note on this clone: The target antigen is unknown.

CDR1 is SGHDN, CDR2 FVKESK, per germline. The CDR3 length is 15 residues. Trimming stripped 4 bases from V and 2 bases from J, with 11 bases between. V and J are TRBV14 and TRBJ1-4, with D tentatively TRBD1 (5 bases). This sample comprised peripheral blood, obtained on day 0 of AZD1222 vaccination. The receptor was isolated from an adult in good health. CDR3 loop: CASSLFAGTNEKLFF. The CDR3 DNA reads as TGTGCCAGCAGCCTCTTCGCAGGGACTAATGAAAAACTGTTTTTT.